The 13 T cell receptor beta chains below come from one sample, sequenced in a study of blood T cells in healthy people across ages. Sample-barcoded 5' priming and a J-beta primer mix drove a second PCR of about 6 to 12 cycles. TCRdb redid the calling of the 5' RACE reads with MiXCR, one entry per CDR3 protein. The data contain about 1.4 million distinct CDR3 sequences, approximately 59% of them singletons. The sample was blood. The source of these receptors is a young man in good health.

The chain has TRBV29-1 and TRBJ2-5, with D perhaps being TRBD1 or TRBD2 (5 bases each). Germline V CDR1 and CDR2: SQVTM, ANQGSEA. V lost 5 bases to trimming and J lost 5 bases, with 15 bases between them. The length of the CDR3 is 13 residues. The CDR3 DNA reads TGCAGCGTTTTTTTGGGGGTTTTGGAGACCCAGTACTTC. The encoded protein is CSVFLGVLETQYF.

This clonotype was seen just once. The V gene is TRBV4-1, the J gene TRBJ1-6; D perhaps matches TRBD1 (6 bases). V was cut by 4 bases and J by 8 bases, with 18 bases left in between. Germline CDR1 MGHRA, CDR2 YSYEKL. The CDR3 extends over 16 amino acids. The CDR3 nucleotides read TGCGCCAGCAGCCCCCCCCGAGCAGGGGATTATTCACCCCTCCACTTT. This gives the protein CASSPPRAGDYSPLHF.

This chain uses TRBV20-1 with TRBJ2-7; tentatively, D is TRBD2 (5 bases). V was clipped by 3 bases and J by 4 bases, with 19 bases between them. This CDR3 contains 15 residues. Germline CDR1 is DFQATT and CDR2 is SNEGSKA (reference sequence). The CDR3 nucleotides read TGCAGTGCTAGGAGGGTGATAGCTCCGTCGTACGAGCAGTACTTC. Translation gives CSARRVIAPSYEQYF.

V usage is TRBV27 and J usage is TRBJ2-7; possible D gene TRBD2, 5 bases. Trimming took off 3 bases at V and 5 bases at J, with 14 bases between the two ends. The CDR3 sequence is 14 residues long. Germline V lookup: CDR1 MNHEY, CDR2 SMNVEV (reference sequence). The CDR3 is CASSLSLGTHEQYF. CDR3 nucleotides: TGTGCCAGCAGTTTGTCACTAGGTACCCACGAGCAGTACTTC.

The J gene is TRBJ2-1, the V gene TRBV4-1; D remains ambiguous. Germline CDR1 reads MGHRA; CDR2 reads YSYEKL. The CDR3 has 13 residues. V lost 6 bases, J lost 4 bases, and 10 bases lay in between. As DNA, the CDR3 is TGCGCCAGCAGTCTCCGGAATTACAATGAGCAGTTCTTC. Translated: CASSLRNYNEQFF.

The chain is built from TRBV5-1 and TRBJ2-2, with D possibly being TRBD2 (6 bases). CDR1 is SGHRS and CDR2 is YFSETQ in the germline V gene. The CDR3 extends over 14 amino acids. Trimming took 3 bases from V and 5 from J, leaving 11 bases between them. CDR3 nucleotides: TGCGCCAGCAGCTACGTCGGAGGGACCGGGGAGCTGTTTTTT. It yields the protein CASSYVGGTGELFF. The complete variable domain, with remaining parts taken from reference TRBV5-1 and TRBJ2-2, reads KAGVTQTPRYLIKTRGQQVTLSCSPISGHRSVSWYQQTPGQGLQFLFEYFSETQRNKGNFPGRFSGRQFSNSRSEMNVSTLELGDSALYLCASSYVGGTGELFFGEGSRLTVL.

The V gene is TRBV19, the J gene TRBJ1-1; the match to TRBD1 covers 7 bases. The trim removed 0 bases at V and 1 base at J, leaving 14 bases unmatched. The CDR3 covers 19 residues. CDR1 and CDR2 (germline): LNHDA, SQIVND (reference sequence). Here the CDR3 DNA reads TGTGCCAGTAGTATAGATACCGCCGTTTGGGGACAGACGAACACTGAAGCTTTCTTT. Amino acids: CASSIDTAVWGQTNTEAFF.

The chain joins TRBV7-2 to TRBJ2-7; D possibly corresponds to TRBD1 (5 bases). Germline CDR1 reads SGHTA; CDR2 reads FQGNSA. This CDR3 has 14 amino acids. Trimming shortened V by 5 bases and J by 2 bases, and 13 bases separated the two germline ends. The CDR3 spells CASSVDSGPYEQYF. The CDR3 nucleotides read TGTGCCAGCAGCGTAGATTCAGGGCCCTACGAGCAGTACTTC. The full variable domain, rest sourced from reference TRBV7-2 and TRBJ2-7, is GAGVSQSPSNKVTEKGKDVELRCDPISGHTALYWYRQSLGQGLEFLIYFQGNSAPDKSGLPSDRFSAERTGGSVSTLTIQRTQQEDSAVYLCASSVDSGPYEQYFGPGTRLTVT.

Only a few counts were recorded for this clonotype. The CDR3 bases are TGTGCCAGCAGTTTCCTCCTAGCTGCAGAGACCCAGTACTTC. Translated, it gives CASSFLLAAETQYF. The chain combines TRBV6-2 or TRBV6-3 with TRBJ2-5, with a tentative D call TRBD2 (5 bases). This CDR3 spans 14 amino acids. Trimming took off 4 bases at V and 4 bases at J, with 13 bases between the two ends. Germline lookup yields CDR1 MNHEY and CDR2 SVGEGT.

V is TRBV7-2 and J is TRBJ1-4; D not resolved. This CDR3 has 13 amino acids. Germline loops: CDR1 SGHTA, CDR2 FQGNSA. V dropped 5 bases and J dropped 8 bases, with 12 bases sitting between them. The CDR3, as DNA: TGTGCCAGCAGCCCTATAAGGAGGGAAAAACTGTTTTTT. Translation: CASSPIRREKLFF.

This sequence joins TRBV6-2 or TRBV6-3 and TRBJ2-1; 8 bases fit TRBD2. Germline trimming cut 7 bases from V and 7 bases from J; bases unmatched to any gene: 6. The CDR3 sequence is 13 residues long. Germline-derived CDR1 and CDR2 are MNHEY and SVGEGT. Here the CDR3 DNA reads TGTGCCAGCAACGACGGGGGGGGTAATGAGCAGTTCTTC. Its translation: CASNDGGGNEQFF.

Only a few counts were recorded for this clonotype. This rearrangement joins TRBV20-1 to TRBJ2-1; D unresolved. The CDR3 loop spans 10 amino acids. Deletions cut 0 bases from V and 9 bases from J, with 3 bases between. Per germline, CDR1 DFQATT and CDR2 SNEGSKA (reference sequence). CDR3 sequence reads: CSARESEQFF. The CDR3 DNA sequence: TGCAGTGCTAGAGAGAGTGAGCAGTTCTTC.

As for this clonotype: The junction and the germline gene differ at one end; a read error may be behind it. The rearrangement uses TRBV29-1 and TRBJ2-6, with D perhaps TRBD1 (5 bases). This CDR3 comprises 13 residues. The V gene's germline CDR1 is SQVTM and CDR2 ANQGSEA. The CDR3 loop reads CSAQISGANALTF. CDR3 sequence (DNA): TGCAGCGCCCAGATCTCTGGGGCCAACGCCCTGACTTTC.